A selection of T cell receptor beta chains follows, all from one sample in a study of beta chain features in type 1 diabetes. Sequenced by immunoSEQ multiplex PCR; TCRdb stores in-frame clones only, minus some. The data contain 900,000 or so clones, roughly a sixth of them singletons. Sequenced: naive CD4+ T cells from blood. The receptor source for this set is a young woman in good health. CDR3s include the opening cysteine and the closing phenylalanine or tryptophan. Each record gives: J gene, V gene, CDR3 protein.

j_gene: TRBJ2-3
v_gene: TRBV4-2
CDR3aa: CASSRGTRGDTQYF

j_gene: TRBJ2-7
v_gene: TRBV5-6
CDR3aa: CASSPTPGGNNEQYF

j_gene: TRBJ2-6
v_gene: TRBV7-9
CDR3aa: CASSRDRGSGANVLTF

j_gene: TRBJ1-2
v_gene: TRBV9
CDR3aa: CASSVGGDSYYGYTF

j_gene: TRBJ2-2
v_gene: TRBV10-3
CDR3aa: CAISAKDTNTGELFF

j_gene: TRBJ2-7
v_gene: TRBV5-4
CDR3aa: CASSRPGTSGTYEQYF

j_gene: TRBJ2-4
v_gene: TRBV18
CDR3aa: CASSPSRDREWAYF

j_gene: TRBJ2-3
v_gene: TRBV27
CDR3aa: CASSSYRGRTDTQYF

j_gene: TRBJ2-7
v_gene: TRBV18
CDR3aa: CASSPETSGGYEQYF

j_gene: TRBJ2-1
v_gene: TRBV25-1
CDR3aa: CASSRDFYNEQFF

j_gene: TRBJ1-1
v_gene: TRBV7-9
CDR3aa: CASSLVIGTANNLEAFF

j_gene: TRBJ1-4
v_gene: TRBV28
CDR3aa: CASAPGPYHEKLFF

j_gene: TRBJ2-5
v_gene: TRBV6-5
CDR3aa: CASSYSSPFETQYF

j_gene: TRBJ2-7
v_gene: TRBV11-2
CDR3aa: CASSFGASSYEQYF

j_gene: TRBJ1-2
v_gene: TRBV14
CDR3aa: CASSDFPGQGHYGYTF